This note documents a single TCR beta chain sequence. Donors comprised only Caucasian adults living in Nashville, Tennessee. Division of CD4+ cells produced a CD45RA+ naive subset and a CD45RA-negative memory subset. The sample originates from a study of shared clonotypes between healthy human individuals. Measured with immunoSEQ multiplex PCR; TCRdb has only the in-frame clones, and not every one. The data show 1.6 million or so clones, approximately 96% seen once. The receptor's source is a man in his thirties or forties in good health. Input material: naive CD4+ T cells sorted from blood. Noted subset: CD45RA+ positively selected.

CDR3 DNA: TGTGCCAGCAGCCCCCCAGCGGGAGGAAATTACGAGCAGTACTTC. Its translation is CASSPPAGGNYEQYF. This chain joins TRBV13 and TRBJ2-7; TRBD2 matches 9 bases. The germline CDR1 and CDR2 sequences are PRHDT and FYEKMQ (reference sequence). The CDR3 sequence is 15 residues long. V lost 5 bases, J lost 4 bases, and 9 bases stayed unmatched.